Listed below are T cell receptor beta chains from one sample, sequenced in a study of blood T cell repertoires in COVID-19. TCRdb's table, derived via immunoSEQ multiplex PCR, lists solely in-frame clones and lacks some. Of a few hundred thousand clones in the sample, approximately 92% were seen once. The material sequenced was PBMCs or T cells enriched from blood (not recorded which). The receptors derive from a woman aged 18-29 years in a cohort exposed to, infected with or recovered from COVID-19 (not recorded which). Each CDR3 is given with its conserved first and last residue. Each record gives: D gene, clone size, V gene, J gene, CDR3 DNA, CDR3 protein. D genes are given only for firm matches. Clone size is not always given. Where it is, it says once, few, many or a class for expanded clones.

TRBD2	.	TRBV3-1/TRBV3-2	TRBJ2-1	TGTGCCAGCAGCCATTTCATGGGGCTAGCGGGAAAGAATGAGCAGTTCTTC	CASSHFMGLAGKNEQFF
.	.	TRBV20-1	TRBJ1-6	TGCAGTGCTAGTGATATTCCGGATTCACCCCTCCACTTT	CSASDIPDSPLHF
.	once	TRBV6-1	TRBJ1-5	TGTGCCAGCAGTGAAAAGGCAGGGCAGCCCCAGCATTTT	CASSEKAGQPQHF
.	.	TRBV4-2	TRBJ2-2	TGTGCCAGCAGCCAAGATCCGGGGGCGAACACCGGGGAGCTGTTTTTT	CASSQDPGANTGELFF
.	.	TRBV25-1	TRBJ1-4	TGTGCCAGCAGTCAGGGACTTACAACTAATGAAAAACTGTTTTTT	CASSQGLTTNEKLFF
TRBD1	few	TRBV6-5	TRBJ2-2	TGTGCCAGCAGGTTGACAGGGGGGACCGGGGAGCTGTTTTTT	CASRLTGGTGELFF
TRBD2	.	TRBV27	TRBJ2-1	TGTGCCAGCAGTCTTATGGGAGGGCCTTACAATGAGCAGTTCTTC	CASSLMGGPYNEQFF
.	once	TRBV27	TRBJ1-4	TGTGCCAGCAGTTTATCAAGGGGTGGGGAAAAACTGTTTTTT	CASSLSRGGEKLFF
TRBD1	.	TRBV5-6	TRBJ2-1	TGTGCCAGCAGCCCGACAGGACAGGGCCACAATGAGCAGTTCTTC	CASSPTGQGHNEQFF
.	.	TRBV5-1	TRBJ1-2	TGCGCCAGCAGCCCGGGGTCCTATGGCTACACCTTC	CASSPGSYGYTF